The source of this T cell receptor beta chain is a study of blood T cell repertoires in COVID-19. For the study at large: Donors in the United States, Italy and Spain gave samples during acute or convalescent COVID-19. T cells, B-cell-depleted T cells, or PBMCs supplied cDNA or gDNA.

Seattle enrolled patients during active infection and tracked them longitudinally. Germline CDR1 and CDR2: SGHNT and YENEEA. This CDR3 region has 12 residues. This clone was seen just once. One end of the junction fails to match germline, which may point to a read error. Per the original data handling: Amplification from reference gene primers served as the basis for estimated nucleated cell counts. The data were produced by immunoSEQ multiplex PCR, yet TCRdb's version contains in-frame clones alone and is incomplete. The V and J calls and clone size are taken from that table; D and trimming were inferred from the DNA. The sample includes roughly 130,000 clones, roughly 90% of them seen just once.

The receptor comes from a man aged 55-75 years with COVID-19, enrolled during active disease. This chain joins TRBV11-3 and TRBJ2-1, with 10 bases that match TRBD1. Material: peripheral blood. CDR3 in DNA: TGTGCCAGCAGCCTAGACAGGGGGCAGGAGTTCTTC. Amino acid sequence: CASSLDRGQEFF. The variable domain in full, with the rest retrieved from reference TRBV11-3 and TRBJ2-1, is EAGVVQSPRYKIIEKKQPVAFWCNPISGHNTLYWYLQNLGQGPELLIRYENEEAVDDSQLPKDRFSAERLKGVDSTLKIQPAELGDSAVYLCASSLDRGQEFFGPGTRLTVL.